What follows is one TCR beta chain and its context. Assay used: immunoSEQ multiplex PCR; TCRdb lists only in-frame clones, some missing. The profile shows roughly 150,000 clones, more than 75% of them singletons. The V gene lost 2 bases and the J gene lost 1 base, with 8 bases spanning the gap. In germline, CDR1 is MNHEY, CDR2 SVGEGT. This CDR3 is 15 amino acids long. These data are taken from a study of blood T cell repertoires in COVID-19. The chain carries TRBV6-2 or TRBV6-3 and TRBJ2-2, with D perhaps TRBD1 (5 bases). The receptor was isolated from a man aged 50 to 59 who had recovered from COVID-19. Sequenced sample: peripheral blood. CDR3 region: CASSYRGVNTGELFF. The CDR3, as DNA: TGTGCCAGCAGTTACAGGGGCGTGAACACCGGGGAGCTGTTTTTT.